This TCR beta chain was recorded in a study of human T cells and chemical hapten exposure. Looking at the study overall: Patch tests put 0.01% DPC on the upper back, read at 6 days.

CDR1 is DFQATT, CDR2 SNEGSKA, per germline (reference sequence). Germline trimming cut 1 base from V and 4 bases from J; bases unmatched to any gene: 3. The CDR3 is made up of 14 amino acids. Time point noted: pre-sensitization, week 0. Treatment here: therapeutic diphenylcyclopropenone sensitization with weekly scalp DPC. Total RNA was isolated from unfractionated whole blood. This clonotype was recorded at least ten times. Via MiXCR, TCRdb re-called the RACE reads, giving one row per CDR3 protein. The repertoire consists of fewer than 300,000 distinct CDR3 sequences, with about 9% occurring once and the leading ten covering 2% to 3%.

This receptor was taken from a woman between 40 and 50 years old with alopecia areata. Some clones in this sample may be carry-over from other donors' samples. The starting material was whole blood, obtained in connection with sensitization to the hapten diphenylcyclopropenone (DPC). This chain connects TRBV20-1 to TRBJ2-5, with 10 bases fitting TRBD2. In DNA, the CDR3 is TGCAGTGCTAGAGGAGCGGGAGGGCCAGAGACCCAGTACTTC. Its translation is CSARGAGGPETQYF.